Presented here are 30 T cell receptor beta chains from one specimen sequenced in a study of sequential checkpoint blockade in melanoma. Documented treatment: randomized to nivolumab then ipilimumab (arm A) or the reverse (arm B). Only in-frame clones appear in the TCRdb table, and some are missing; sequencing was by immunoSEQ multiplex PCR. The table includes some 8,000 clones, about nine tenths detected once. Here the sequenced sample was CD8+ T cells sorted from blood (inferred from file names), taken from a patient given nivolumab and ipilimumab in sequence. The receptors were gathered from a human donor with melanoma.

In its sample, this clone was seen once. The gene calls are TRBV5-6 and TRBJ2-7; 7 bases line up with TRBD2. Germline CDR1 SGHDT, CDR2 YYEEEE. V lost 5 bases to trimming and J lost 6 bases; unmatched junction nucleotides: 11. CDR3 length: 14 amino acids. The CDR3 loop is CASSPGLVSLEQYF. Written as DNA, the CDR3 is TGTGCCAGCAGTCCTGGACTAGTGAGTCTCGAGCAGTACTTC. The full variable domain, its missing parts supplied by reference TRBV5-6 and TRBJ2-7, is DAGVTQSPTHLIKTRGQQVTLRCSPKSGHDTVSWYQQALGQGPQFIFQYYEEEERQRGNFPDRFSGHQFPNYSSELNVNALLLGDSALYLCASSPGLVSLEQYFGPGTRLTVT.

V gene TRBV6-4 combines with J gene TRBJ2-1; a weak D match, TRBD2 (6 bases). The CDR3 extends over 13 amino acids. The V gene lost 2 bases and the J gene lost 5 bases, with 7 bases spanning the gap. Germline values: CDR1 MRHNA, CDR2 SNTAGT. The CDR3 nucleotides are TGTGCCAGCAGTGACCGGGAGAACAATGAGCAGTTCTTC. This encodes CASSDRENNEQFF.

The table lists this clone with a count of one. The chain combines TRBV27 with TRBJ1-1; D is perhaps TRBD1 (5 bases). From germline, CDR1 is MNHEY and CDR2 SMNVEV (reference sequence). The CDR3 extends over 12 amino acids. Trimming pared 3 bases from V and 11 bases from J, leaving 13 bases between. CDR3 sequence: CASSFRGDVAFF. CDR3 nucleotide sequence: TGTGCCAGCAGTTTTCGGGGGGATGTGGCTTTCTTT.

With respect to this clone: The same CDR3 can be traced to other DNA sequences in this sample. V usage is TRBV4-2 and J usage is TRBJ2-7; D is perhaps TRBD2 (5 bases). V lost 3 bases to trimming and J lost 2 bases, with 11 bases between them. Germline CDR1 LGHNA, CDR2 YNFKEQ. The CDR3 sequence is 14 residues long. This CDR3 reads CASSQGERAYEQYF. The CDR3 DNA reads as TGTGCCAGCAGCCAGGGAGAAAGAGCCTACGAGCAGTACTTC.

The chain uses TRBV6-6 and TRBJ2-7, with a weak D call TRBD1 (5 bases). This CDR3 region has 14 residues. Looked up from germline, CDR1 is MNHNY and CDR2 is SVGAGI (reference sequence). V lost 0 bases to trimming and J lost 5 bases, with 11 bases between them. This CDR3 reads CASSYSGRVDEQYF. CDR3 DNA sequence: TGTGCCAGCAGTTACTCGGGCAGGGTGGACGAGCAGTACTTC.

This sequence joins TRBV27 and TRBJ2-7; TRBD2 matches 11 bases. The CDR3 length is 16 residues. Trimming took 2 bases from V and 5 from J; bases not matched to a gene: 8. The V gene's germline CDR1 is MNHEY and CDR2 SMNVEV (reference sequence). The CDR3 is CASSLVAGGVSHEQYF. CDR3 nucleotide sequence: TGTGCCAGCAGTTTAGTAGCGGGAGGGGTTTCCCACGAGCAGTACTTC.

This clone was observed a single time. CDR3 nucleotide sequence: TGTGCCAGCACCCCCTCCCCGACAGGTCCGGGAAACACCATATATTTT. This gives the protein CASTPSPTGPGNTIYF. The J gene is TRBJ1-3, the V gene TRBV9; D is perhaps TRBD1 (6 bases). CDR1 and CDR2 (germline): SGDLS, YYNGEE. The CDR3 is made up of 16 amino acids. V was cut by 6 bases and J by 4 bases, with 20 bases left in between.

The rearrangement joins TRBV19 to TRBJ2-1, with 8 positions matching TRBD2. V was clipped by 7 bases and J by 6 bases; unmatched bases: 8. The germline V gene has CDR1 LNHDA and CDR2 SQIVND (reference sequence). The CDR3 has 14 amino acids. CDR3 sequence reads: CASIPAGVINEQFF. CDR3 nucleotides: TGTGCCAGTATCCCAGCGGGAGTCATCAATGAGCAGTTCTTC.

The chain links TRBV28 to TRBJ1-5, with TRBD1 matching 7 bases. CDR3 size: 16 residues. The germline CDR1 and CDR2 sequences are MDHEN and SYDVKM. Trimming cost V 4 bases and J 5 bases; bases outside gene matches: 11. DNA for the CDR3: TGTGCCAGCAGTTCGGAGGACAGGTGGGGTGATCAGCCCCAGCATTTT. Translation gives CASSSEDRWGDQPQHF.

The rearrangement uses TRBV9 and TRBJ2-7; 7 bases line up with TRBD2. Germline values: CDR1 SGDLS, CDR2 YYNGEE. The trim removed 3 bases at V and 2 bases at J, leaving 8 bases unmatched. There are 15 residues in the CDR3. The CDR3 DNA is TGTGCCAGCAGCGCCGTAGCGGGCTTTACCTACGAGCAGTACTTC. Protein product: CASSAVAGFTYEQYF.

The chain combines TRBV19 with TRBJ1-5; possibly TRBD1 for D (5 bases). Trimming removed 3 bases at V and 4 bases at J, with 13 bases between. Germline assignment: CDR1 LNHDA and CDR2 SQIVND (reference sequence). The CDR3 loop spans 15 amino acids. The CDR3 is CASSMGQGPNQPQHF. The DNA of the CDR3 is TGTGCCAGTAGTATGGGGCAGGGTCCGAATCAGCCCCAGCATTTT.

This clone was counted a few times. The genes are TRBV28 and TRBJ2-7, with D possibly being TRBD1 (7 bases). V was shortened by 2 bases and J by 1 base, with 18 bases between the two germline ends. This CDR3 spans 17 amino acids. Germline V gene sequence: CDR1 MDHEN, CDR2 SYDVKM. The CDR3 is CASSLGAGQKLSYEQYF. The CDR3 DNA is TGTGCCAGCAGTTTAGGGGCGGGACAGAAATTATCCTACGAGCAGTACTTC.

V gene TRBV25-1 combines with J gene TRBJ1-2; 9 bases fit TRBD1. CDR3 length: 13 residues. Germline V gene sequence: CDR1 MGHDK, CDR2 SYGVNS. The trim removed 6 bases at V and 5 bases at J, leaving 4 bases unmatched. CDR3 sequence (DNA): TGTGCCAGCAGGGACAGGGGAGAGTATGGCTACACCTTC. This gives the protein CASRDRGEYGYTF.

The rearrangement joins TRBV2 to TRBJ1-2, with 9 bases lining up with TRBD1. The CDR3 has 16 residues. V lost 0 bases to trimming and J lost 8 bases; unmatched junction nucleotides: 10. Germline CDR1 SNHLY, CDR2 FYNNEI. CDR3: CASSEALRDRVKGYTF. The CDR3 DNA reads as TGTGCCAGCAGTGAAGCGCTACGGGACAGGGTGAAGGGCTACACCTTC.

The gene calls are TRBV6-6 and TRBJ2-5; 14 bases line up with TRBD2. The assigned J gene may be wrong: the sequence end matches TRBJ2-7 better. The length of the CDR3 is 15 residues. Germline V gives CDR1 MNHNY, CDR2 SVGAGI (reference sequence). The CDR3 nucleotides are TGTGCCAGCAGTTATGGGACTAGCGGGAGCCACGAGCAGTACTTC. Amino acids: CASSYGTSGSHEQYF.

V and J are TRBV25-1 and TRBJ2-7, with TRBD1 identical over 7 bases. The germline gives CDR1 MGHDK, CDR2 SYGVNS. This CDR3 region has 14 residues. V dropped 4 bases and J dropped 2; count of bases not matched to a gene: 5. The CDR3 loop reads CASSGPGQPYEQYF. The DNA for the CDR3 is TGTGCCAGCAGTGGACCGGGACAGCCCTACGAGCAGTACTTC.

The rearrangement joins TRBV5-1 to TRBJ2-7, with D perhaps matching TRBD2 (5 bases). V was trimmed by 0 bases and J by 4 bases, leaving 8 bases between them. Germline-derived CDR1 and CDR2 are SGHRS and YFSETQ. This CDR3 has 13 residues. CDR3 region: CASSLGGYYEQYF. The DNA of the CDR3 is TGCGCCAGCAGCTTGGGAGGGTATTACGAGCAGTACTTC.

The rearrangement links TRBV7-9 to TRBJ2-1; 8 bases are shared with TRBD2. V gave up 5 bases and J gave up 5 bases; unmatched junction bases: 14. Germline CDR1 SEHNR, CDR2 FQNEAQ (reference sequence). The CDR3 has 17 amino acids. CDR3 coding DNA: TGTGCCAGCAGCCCCAACGTTTTGAGCGGGAGAGACAATGAGCAGTTCTTC. Its translation is CASSPNVLSGRDNEQFF.

V usage is TRBV27 and J usage is TRBJ1-5; a weak D match, TRBD1 (5 bases). The V end was cut by 4 bases, the J end by 4 bases, with 8 bases between. This CDR3 is built from 13 residues. CDR1 is MNHEY and CDR2 is SMNVEV in the germline V gene (reference sequence). The CDR3 DNA reads TGTGCCAGCAGTTGGGCAGGGAATCAGCCCCAGCATTTT. As protein: CASSWAGNQPQHF.

This clone has just one count. DNA of the CDR3: TGTGCCAGCAGTTTAGATGGCGAGGGAAGAGGGTTTGGCTACACCTTC. This sequence encodes CASSLDGEGRGFGYTF. This chain links TRBV28 with TRBJ1-2, with D unclear. With 2 bases removed from V and 7 bases from J, the gap between germline ends came to 20 bases. Germline assignment: CDR1 MDHEN and CDR2 SYDVKM. The CDR3 sequence is 16 residues long.

The V and J genes are TRBV27 and TRBJ2-7, with D possibly being TRBD2 (6 bases). The CDR3 totals 16 residues. V lost 5 bases to trimming and J lost 6 bases, with 23 bases between them. Per the germline V gene, CDR1 is MNHEY and CDR2 is SMNVEV (reference sequence). In nucleotides, the CDR3 is TGTGCCAGCAGTCCACACTACAACCCCCAGACTAGCGAGCAGTACGTC. Protein: CASSPHYNPQTSEQYV.

CDR3 in amino acids: CASSSRSWEQYV. The CDR3 bases are TGTGCCAGCAGCTCCCGGTCGTGGGAGCAGTACGTC. The chain is built from TRBV11-3 and TRBJ2-7; D gene uncertain. V dropped 4 bases and J dropped 7 bases, with 11 bases sitting between them. In germline, CDR1 is SGHNT, CDR2 YENEEA. The CDR3 contains 12 residues.

This clone appeared once. The chain couples TRBV30 to TRBJ2-7; tentative D call: TRBD2 (5 bases). Germline-derived CDR1 and CDR2 are GTSNPN and SVGIG (reference sequence). CDR3 length: 16 amino acids. Trimming pared 0 bases from V and 2 bases from J, leaving 17 bases between. Written as DNA, the CDR3 is TGTGCCTGGAGTGTTGGTAGCGTTACACCCCCCTACGAGCAGTACGTC. This codes for CAWSVGSVTPPYEQYV.

The CDR3 here is CASSEGYQPQHF. The CDR3 nucleotides read TGTGCCAGTAGTGAGGGCTATCAGCCCCAGCATTTT. This sequence joins TRBV19 and TRBJ1-5; no reliable D call. Per the germline V gene, CDR1 is LNHDA and CDR2 is SQIVND (reference sequence). The V gene lost 5 bases and the J gene lost 5 bases, with 7 bases spanning the gap. The CDR3 is made up of 12 amino acids. The whole variable domain, filled in from reference TRBV19 and TRBJ1-5, reads DGGITQSPKYLFRKEGQNVTLSCEQNLNHDAMYWYRQDPGQGLRLIYYSQIVNDFQKGDIAEGYSVSREKKESFPLTVTSAQKNPTAFYLCASSEGYQPQHFGDGTRLSIL.

The CDR3 region has the DNA TGTGCCAGTAACGCAGGGATAAATAGCAATCAGCCCCAGCATTTT. Translating it yields CASNAGINSNQPQHF. This chain uses TRBV19 with TRBJ1-5; the D gene is possibly TRBD1 (5 bases). The V end lost 7 bases, the J end lost 0 bases, and 13 bases lay between the germline ends. Germline lookup yields CDR1 LNHDA and CDR2 SQIVND (reference sequence). The CDR3 runs to 15 residues.

The rearrangement joins TRBV29-1 to TRBJ2-7; 10 bases are shared with TRBD2. V shed 6 bases, J shed 2 bases, and the junction held 7 bases outside the gene matches. CDR3 size: 14 residues. Germline CDR1 SQVTM, CDR2 ANQGSEA. Here the CDR3 reads CSVSGGDGTYEQYF. The CDR3 bases are TGCAGCGTAAGCGGGGGGGACGGGACCTACGAGCAGTACTTC.

The chain joins TRBV9 to TRBJ2-2; TRBD1 might be the D (6 bases). Trimming stripped 8 bases from V and 8 bases from J, with 10 bases between. The CDR3 extends over 11 amino acids. Germline-derived CDR1 and CDR2 are SGDLS and YYNGEE. CDR3 DNA sequence: TGTGCCAGTTCAAGGGGGGGGGAGCTGTTTTTT. Translating it yields CASSRGGELFF.

The chain links TRBV7-9 to TRBJ1-1; D remains ambiguous. CDR3 length: 13 residues. V was clipped by 5 bases and J by 1 base, with 8 bases between them. Germline CDR1 and CDR2: SEHNR and FQNEAQ (reference sequence). CDR3 in amino acids: CASSPDWNTEAFF. The CDR3 nucleotides are TGTGCCAGCAGCCCCGACTGGAACACTGAAGCTTTCTTT.

This clone was detected once. V usage is TRBV29-1 and J usage is TRBJ1-2; 8 bases fit TRBD1. The CDR3 has 15 residues. The germline V gene encodes CDR1 SQVTM and CDR2 ANQGSEA. V lost 4 bases, J lost 8 bases, and 15 bases stayed unmatched. The CDR3 protein is CSVGATTDRGSGYTF. In DNA, the CDR3 is TGCAGCGTTGGCGCAACGACTGACAGGGGCAGCGGCTACACCTTC.

This clone appeared a single time. The genes are TRBV19 and TRBJ1-2; 9 nucleotides agree with TRBD1. Germline CDR1 and CDR2: LNHDA and SQIVND (reference sequence). This CDR3 is 15 amino acids long. V lost 4 bases and J lost 8; bases outside the gene matches: 11. The CDR3 DNA follows: TGTGCCAGTAGTACATGGACAGGGGAAACGGAAGGCTACACCTTC. It specifies CASSTWTGETEGYTF.